This T cell receptor beta chain was captured by sequencing in a study of T cells in Graves' hyperthyroidism and ophthalmopathy. Findings and caveats of the study: Model predictions of ophthalmopathy came a median roughly 6.7 months before onset. Most thyroid-expanded clonotypes above 0.001 were also found in blood. Stable hyperthyroidism and ophthalmopathy were separated using 13 V-J signatures.

This clonotype was recorded at least ten times. Antigen: not known. Amplified regions were TCR beta CDR3 sequences from RNA transcripts. First-round RT-PCR of the TCR CDR3 relied on the HTBI primer set. MiXCR, applied by TCRdb to the multiplex PCR reads, yields one record per CDR3 protein. The sample records approximately 400,000 distinct CDR3 sequences, about a fifth being singletons. This CDR3 has 13 amino acids. CDR1 and CDR2 (germline): MNHNS, SASEGT. Trimming left V 7 bases short and J 5 bases short, with 14 bases between. Out of roughly 9.1 ml of fresh peripheral blood came the PBMCs. What was sequenced was blood. The sequence derives from a young woman with Graves' hyperthyroidism. This chain connects TRBV6-1 to TRBJ1-2; D remains unclear. The CDR3 DNA reads as TGTGCCAGCAAGACCGCGGTTAAATATGGCTACACCTTC. It yields the protein CASKTAVKYGYTF.